This T cell receptor beta chain originates from a study of T cell changes during pregnancy in multiple sclerosis. Assay: immunoSEQ multiplex PCR; the TCRdb copy retains only in-frame clones and omits some. The table lists 45,000 to 60,000 clones, 90% to 95% of them singletons, with more than 0.3% in the top ten. This clone occurred once. Germline-derived CDR1 and CDR2 are LNHDA and SQIVND (reference sequence). V gave up 5 bases and J gave up 9 bases; unmatched junction bases: 8. The CDR3 runs 14 residues. This material consisted of CD4+ T cells from peripheral blood mononuclear cells, taken before pregnancy. This sequence originates from a female donor with multiple sclerosis, enrolled in a pregnancy study. This chain joins TRBV19 and TRBJ2-1; TRBD1 matches at 9 bases. The CDR3 is CASSPGTGFREQFF. For the CDR3, the DNA is TGTGCCAGTAGTCCGGGGACAGGGTTCCGTGAGCAGTTCTTC.